This is a list of T cell receptor beta chains from one sample in a study of Ad26.COV2.S vaccination and SARS-CoV-2 variants. The assay was immunoSEQ multiplex PCR, and TCRdb's table has in-frame clones only and misses some. The sample yields hundreds of thousands of clones, around 92% seen once. The sequences come from peripheral blood, collected in a trial of Ad26.COV2.S vaccine versus placebo. Source of these receptors: a person aged 18-65 years who received the Ad26.COV2.S COVID-19 vaccine or a placebo. The CDR3 runs from the conserved cysteine through the conserved F or W. The D gene is left open where the match is weak.

D gene	V gene	J gene	CDR3 DNA	CDR3 protein
TRBD2	TRBV19	TRBJ2-7	TGTGCCAGTAGTGCGCCCTGGACTAGCGGGACCCACAACTCCTACGAGCAGTACTTC	CASSAPWTSGTHNSYEQYF
TRBD2	TRBV7-8	TRBJ2-5	TGTGCCAGCAGCACTACGGCGGGTGGGACTAGCGGGGGGAAGACCCAGTACTTC	CASSTTAGGTSGGKTQYF
TRBD1	TRBV6-2/TRBV6-3	TRBJ1-4	TGTGCCAGCAGTTATATCCCAGGGACAGGGAACGAAAAACTGTTTTTT	CASSYIPGTGNEKLFF
.	TRBV5-8	TRBJ1-1	TGTGCCAGCAGCTTGGTACTCGGGAAGAACACTGAAGCTTTCTTT	CASSLVLGKNTEAFF
TRBD1	TRBV19	TRBJ2-5	TGTGCCACCCTAGTTGGGGACAGAGGGACCCAGTACTTC	CATLVGDRGTQYF
.	TRBV11-2	TRBJ2-3	TGTGCCAGCAGCTCGAACATACTGACAGATACGCAGTATTTT	CASSSNILTDTQYF
.	TRBV6-2/TRBV6-3	TRBJ1-2	TGTGCCAGCAGTGGTCCAGTCAACTATGGCTACACCTTC	CASSGPVNYGYTF
TRBD1	TRBV24-1	TRBJ1-5	TGTGCCACCAGTGATGGCAGGGGGGCTGGCAATCAGCCCCAGCATTTT	CATSDGRGAGNQPQHF
TRBD1	TRBV19	TRBJ2-5	TGTGCCAGTAGTGCGGGGACAGGCAGACAACAGACCCAGTACTTC	CASSAGTGRQQTQYF
.	TRBV27	TRBJ2-7	TGTGCCAGCAGTTTCCGCGGGGCGACCTACGAGCAGTACTTC	CASSFRGATYEQYF